This is a list of T cell receptor beta chains from one sample in a study of blood T cells in healthy people across ages. Each CDR3 protein gets one entry after TCRdb re-called the 5' RACE reads with MiXCR. The table has about 1.6 million distinct CDR3 sequences, around 35% seen once. The sample taken for sequencing was blood. Receptors originate from a woman aged 25 to 45 in good health. Both conserved end residues are part of each CDR3. The D gene is left open where the match is weak. Where a row states a size, it is once, few, many or the class of an expanded clone; other rows omit it.

J: TRBJ1-2
D: -
V: TRBV20-1
size: -
length: 13
DNA: TGCAGTGCCAGTCCCAGTATACGCTATGGCTACACCTTC
CDR3: CSASPSIRYGYTF

J: TRBJ2-5
D: -
V: TRBV5-1
size: -
length: 14
DNA: TGCGCCAGCAGCACCCAGGGGTATCGAGAGACCCAGTACTTC
CDR3: CASSTQGYRETQYF

J: TRBJ1-2
D: -
V: TRBV2
size: -
length: 13
DNA: TGTGCCAGCAATGGCGGCCGATACTATGGCTACACCTTC
CDR3: CASNGGRYYGYTF

J: TRBJ2-1
D: -
V: TRBV7-2
size: -
length: 15
DNA: TGTGCCAGCAGCCACACGGGGGGCTGGGACAATGAGCAGTTCTTC
CDR3: CASSHTGGWDNEQFF

J: TRBJ2-7
D: TRBD2
V: TRBV20-1
size: few
length: 18
DNA: TGCAGTGCTAGCTTTCGGGACTCTAGCGGGAGGGCCGGGAAGTCGCAGTACTTC
CDR3: CSASFRDSSGRAGKSQYF

J: TRBJ2-5
D: -
V: TRBV7-9
size: -
length: 13
DNA: TGTGCCAGCAGCTTAGACCCTCTAGAGACCCAGTACTTC
CDR3: CASSLDPLETQYF

J: TRBJ2-7
D: TRBD1
V: TRBV3-1
size: many
length: 15
DNA: TGTGCCAGCAGCCAAGATTTAGGGGGCGTCTACGAGCAGTACTTC
CDR3: CASSQDLGGVYEQYF

J: TRBJ1-1
D: -
V: TRBV15
size: -
length: 15
DNA: TGTGCCACCAGCCCCCGGGGAGACGCGAACACTGAAGCTTTCTTT
CDR3: CATSPRGDANTEAFF

J: TRBJ2-7
D: TRBD1
V: TRBV6-5
size: -
length: 19
DNA: TGTGCCAGCAGTTACTCCGAATCCGGGACAGGGGGGCGGTCCTACGAGCAGTACTTC
CDR3: CASSYSESGTGGRSYEQYF

J: TRBJ2-1
D: TRBD2
V: TRBV30
size: -
length: 16
DNA: TGTGCCTGGACCCCAGCGGGGGGGTTCTCCTACAATGAGCAGTTCTTC
CDR3: CAWTPAGGFSYNEQFF

J: TRBJ1-2
D: -
V: TRBV29-1
size: few
length: 11
DNA: TGCAGCGTAGACGGACCTGGTGGCTACACCTTC
CDR3: CSVDGPGGYTF

J: TRBJ2-2
D: -
V: TRBV6-6
size: -
length: 14
DNA: TGTGCCAGCACCCTCTGGGGGTACGGCGGGGAGCTGTTTTTT
CDR3: CASTLWGYGGELFF

J: TRBJ2-5
D: TRBD1
V: TRBV5-1
size: few
length: 15
DNA: TGCGCCAGCAGCTGGGGGACAGGGATTGAAGAGACCCAGTACTTC
CDR3: CASSWGTGIEETQYF

J: TRBJ2-7
D: TRBD2
V: TRBV18
size: once
length: 14
DNA: TGTGCCTCGCCAAGTCTAGCGGGGGACGACGAGCAGTACTTC
CDR3: CASPSLAGDDEQYF

J: TRBJ1-1
D: -
V: TRBV29-1
size: few
length: 14
DNA: TGCAGCGTAGGAGTCGGTTTGAGGGCCCCTGAAGCTTTCTTT
CDR3: CSVGVGLRAPEAFF

J: TRBJ2-5
D: -
V: TRBV12-3/TRBV12-4
size: -
length: 14
DNA: TGTGCCAGCAGTTTAACGGAGCTAAGGGAGACCCGGTACTTC
CDR3: CASSLTELRETRYF

J: TRBJ1-6
D: -
V: TRBV28
size: -
length: 13
DNA: TGTGCCAGCAGTTTCCTCAGGGCGGGACCCCTCCACTTT
CDR3: CASSFLRAGPLHF

J: TRBJ2-5
D: TRBD2
V: TRBV10-1
size: -
length: 18
DNA: TGCGCCAGCAGCCCCGGACTAGCGGGGGATCCGGTTCGTCTGGAGCAGTACTTC
CDR3: CASSPGLAGDPVRLEQYF

J: TRBJ2-1
D: TRBD1
V: TRBV5-1
size: -
length: 15
DNA: TGCGCCAGCAGCTTGGATAAGACAGGGTCGGGTGAGCAGTTCTTC
CDR3: CASSLDKTGSGEQFF

J: TRBJ2-3
D: -
V: TRBV7-2
size: many
length: 13
DNA: TGTGCCAGCGGGCCGGACCCCACAGATACGCAGTATTTT
CDR3: CASGPDPTDTQYF

J: TRBJ2-1
D: -
V: TRBV4-1
size: -
length: 16
DNA: TGCGCCAGCAGCCAAGGTCACGGGGGGCCCTACAATGAGCAGTTCTTC
CDR3: CASSQGHGGPYNEQFF

J: TRBJ2-7
D: TRBD2
V: TRBV29-1
size: -
length: 17
DNA: TGCAGCGCTGTCCGAGCGACTAGCGGGGGGATAGCCTACGAGCAGTACTTC
CDR3: CSAVRATSGGIAYEQYF

J: TRBJ2-3
D: -
V: TRBV20-1
size: few
length: 15
DNA: TGCAGTGCCCGACCGAGGGCGGGTCAAGAGTATACGCAGTATTTT
CDR3: CSARPRAGQEYTQYF

J: TRBJ2-2
D: -
V: TRBV10-2
size: -
length: 13
DNA: TGCGCCAGCAGTGTTGGGGGGACCGGGGAGCGGTTTTTT
CDR3: CASSVGGTGERFF

J: TRBJ1-2
D: -
V: TRBV6-5
size: -
length: 14
DNA: TGTGCCAGCAGTTACTCGGGAGATGACTATGGCTACACCTTC
CDR3: CASSYSGDDYGYTF

J: TRBJ1-2
D: -
V: TRBV18
size: -
length: 17
DNA: TGTGCCAGCTCACTCCCCTCGACAGAGACCTGGGACTATGGCTACACCTTC
CDR3: CASSLPSTETWDYGYTF

J: TRBJ2-7
D: TRBD1
V: TRBV6-1
size: few
length: 14
DNA: TGTGCCAGCAGAGAGGGACAGGAGCTCTACGAGCAGTACTTC
CDR3: CASREGQELYEQYF

J: TRBJ2-1
D: -
V: TRBV6-4
size: few
length: 15
DNA: TGTGCCAGCAGTTTGGACTATTCCCTTTACAATGAGCAGTTCTTC
CDR3: CASSLDYSLYNEQFF

J: TRBJ2-5
D: -
V: TRBV28
size: few
length: 12
DNA: TGTGCCTCCACCGGGGATGAGGAGACCCAGTACTTC
CDR3: CASTGDEETQYF

J: TRBJ2-1
D: -
V: TRBV9
size: few
length: 13
DNA: TGTGCCAGCAGCGTGGACGGAAGGGATGAGCAGTTCTTC
CDR3: CASSVDGRDEQFF

J: TRBJ2-7
D: -
V: TRBV3-1
size: -
length: 14
DNA: TGTGCCAGCAGCCAAGGAAGTGGTCGGGGCGAGCAGTACTTC
CDR3: CASSQGSGRGEQYF

J: TRBJ2-2
D: -
V: TRBV9
size: -
length: 17
DNA: TGTGCCAGCAGCGTAGTCCCTCGGATTCTAGGCGCCGGGGAGCTGTTTTTT
CDR3: CASSVVPRILGAGELFF

J: TRBJ2-7
D: -
V: TRBV6-2/TRBV6-3
size: -
length: 12
DNA: TGTGCCTCCGGAGGGGAGTTATACGAGCAGTACTTC
CDR3: CASGGELYEQYF

J: TRBJ1-1
D: -
V: TRBV29-1
size: -
length: 11
DNA: TGCAGCGTTAGGGGTGGCCCAGGAGCTTTCTTT
CDR3: CSVRGGPGAFF

J: TRBJ2-3
D: TRBD1
V: TRBV5-1
size: few
length: 14
DNA: TGCGCCAGCAGCGTGGACAGGGAAAGAGATACGCAGTATTTT
CDR3: CASSVDRERDTQYF

J: TRBJ2-1
D: -
V: TRBV25-1
size: -
length: 18
DNA: TGTGCCAGCAGTGAATATTATTCCCGGGATTTGGGGGGCAATGAGCAGTTCTTC
CDR3: CASSEYYSRDLGGNEQFF

J: TRBJ1-2
D: TRBD1
V: TRBV7-9
size: few
length: 14
DNA: TGTGCTTTGGCCACGACAGGGATAGGCTATGGCTACACCTTC
CDR3: CALATTGIGYGYTF

J: TRBJ2-1
D: -
V: TRBV9
size: -
length: 16
DNA: TGTGCCAGCAGCGCCTACAGGGAGGGGTCCTACAATGAGCAGTTCTTC
CDR3: CASSAYREGSYNEQFF

J: TRBJ2-7
D: -
V: TRBV20-1
size: -
length: 14
DNA: TGCAGTGCTAGGGAAGGACTCGGTGGCTACGAGCAGTACTTC
CDR3: CSAREGLGGYEQYF

J: TRBJ2-7
D: TRBD1
V: TRBV27
size: -
length: 12
DNA: TGTGCCAGCAGGACAGGGTTGCGCGAGCAGTACTTC
CDR3: CASRTGLREQYF

J: TRBJ2-1
D: -
V: TRBV20-1
size: few
length: 14
DNA: TGCAGTGCTCCCCGGGGGACCTCTTACAATGAGCAGTTCTTC
CDR3: CSAPRGTSYNEQFF

J: TRBJ1-1
D: -
V: TRBV9
size: few
length: 15
DNA: TGTGCCAGCAGCGTAAGTCCTCGACAAGACACTGAAGCTTTCTTT
CDR3: CASSVSPRQDTEAFF

J: TRBJ2-1
D: -
V: TRBV11-2
size: many
length: 16
DNA: TGTGCCAGCAGCTTAGGTGGGGGTGGTTCCTACAATGAGCAGTTCTTC
CDR3: CASSLGGGGSYNEQFF

J: TRBJ1-1
D: -
V: TRBV2
size: -
length: 13
DNA: TGTGCCAGCAGAGACAACCAGGGGACTGAAGCTTTCTTT
CDR3: CASRDNQGTEAFF

J: TRBJ1-5
D: -
V: TRBV6-5
size: few
length: 12
DNA: TGTGCCAGCGGCAGCCTTAATCAGCCCCAGCATTTT
CDR3: CASGSLNQPQHF

J: TRBJ2-1
D: TRBD2
V: TRBV6-1
size: few
length: 19
DNA: TGTGCCAGCAGTCCACGGGTAGCGGGGGGCCCAAGCTCCTACAATGAGCAGTTCTTC
CDR3: CASSPRVAGGPSSYNEQFF

J: TRBJ1-4
D: TRBD1
V: TRBV12-3/TRBV12-4
size: -
length: 16
DNA: TGTGCCAGCAGTCCAAGACAGGGAAGATTTGATGAAAAACTGTTTTTT
CDR3: CASSPRQGRFDEKLFF

J: TRBJ2-3
D: TRBD2
V: TRBV2
size: -
length: 14
DNA: TGTGCCAACCCGCGGGCTAGCGGGACAGATACGCAGTATTTT
CDR3: CANPRASGTDTQYF

J: TRBJ2-3
D: -
V: TRBV30
size: once
length: 14
DNA: TGTGCCTGGGGAGAACAGGGAGGAACAGATACGCAGTATTTT
CDR3: CAWGEQGGTDTQYF

J: TRBJ1-5
D: -
V: TRBV6-1
size: -
length: 15
DNA: TGTGCCACCCGAGACCCTTCGTGGGGCAATCAGCCCCAGCATTTT
CDR3: CATRDPSWGNQPQHF

J: TRBJ2-1
D: TRBD2
V: TRBV20-1
size: -
length: 15
DNA: TGCAGTGCTAGAGCTAGCGGGAGGACCTACAATGAGCAGTTCTTC
CDR3: CSARASGRTYNEQFF

J: TRBJ2-5
D: -
V: TRBV4-1
size: -
length: 14
DNA: TGCGCCAGCATCCGATACCGGGGCCAAGAGACCCAGTACTTC
CDR3: CASIRYRGQETQYF

J: TRBJ2-3
D: -
V: TRBV18
size: many
length: 12
DNA: TGTGCCAGCAGCCCTAGCACAGATACGCAGTATTTT
CDR3: CASSPSTDTQYF

J: TRBJ2-7
D: -
V: TRBV6-2/TRBV6-3
size: -
length: 15
DNA: TGTGCCAGCAGTTACGCGGGATCTAGCTGCTACGAGCAGTACTTC
CDR3: CASSYAGSSCYEQYF

J: TRBJ2-1
D: -
V: TRBV6-4
size: -
length: 16
DNA: TGTGCCAGCAGTGACTCGTTTAGCTGGGTTATCGATGAGCAGTTCTTC
CDR3: CASSDSFSWVIDEQFF

J: TRBJ2-6
D: -
V: TRBV6-2/TRBV6-3
size: -
length: 18
DNA: TGTGCCAACACCCCATGGGCCGGGGGCGAGGTTGGGGCCAACGTCCTGACTTTC
CDR3: CANTPWAGGEVGANVLTF

J: TRBJ2-3
D: -
V: TRBV25-1
size: -
length: 18
DNA: TGTGCCAGCAGTGAATTCGAGTCCGGGACCCTTGGCGGAGTTACGCAGTATTTT
CDR3: CASSEFESGTLGGVTQYF

J: TRBJ2-4
D: -
V: TRBV6-5
size: -
length: 14
DNA: TGTGCCGGCAGTTACCACAGGGTCGCGATGGAGCAGTACTTC
CDR3: CAGSYHRVAMEQYF

J: TRBJ2-7
D: TRBD2
V: TRBV3-1
size: few
length: 15
DNA: TGTGCCAGCAGCTCCCAGCGGGAGGGTTCTTACGAGCAGTACTTC
CDR3: CASSSQREGSYEQYF